These 2 T cell receptor beta chains were sequenced from one sample in a study of blood T cell repertoires in COVID-19. Here immunoSEQ multiplex PCR was the method, and the copy in TCRdb shows in-frame clones only, minus some. The table has 200,000 to 300,000 clones, roughly 90% seen once. The sequenced sample consisted of PBMCs or T cells enriched from blood (not recorded which). These receptors were taken from a woman aged 25 to 39 who had recovered from COVID-19.

The rearrangement links TRBV5-1 to TRBJ2-6, with 11 positions matching TRBD1. V shed 4 bases, J shed 2 bases, and the junction held 8 bases outside the gene matches. This CDR3 has 18 amino acids. Germline CDR1 and CDR2: SGHRS and YFSETQ. The CDR3 DNA follows: TGCGCCAGCAGCCACCCGGGACAGGGGGGACCTGGGGCCAACGTCCTGACTTTC. Translating it yields CASSHPGQGGPGANVLTF.

A few counts support this clone. In DNA form, the CDR3 reads TGCGCCAGCAGCCAAGAATACTCCTTCACCGGGGAGCTGTTTTTT. It encodes CASSQEYSFTGELFF. V and J are TRBV4-3 and TRBJ2-2, with D unresolved. Germline V gene lookup returns CDR1 LGHNA and CDR2 YSLEER. This CDR3 is built from 15 residues. V shed 0 bases and J shed 4 bases, with 9 bases lying between them.